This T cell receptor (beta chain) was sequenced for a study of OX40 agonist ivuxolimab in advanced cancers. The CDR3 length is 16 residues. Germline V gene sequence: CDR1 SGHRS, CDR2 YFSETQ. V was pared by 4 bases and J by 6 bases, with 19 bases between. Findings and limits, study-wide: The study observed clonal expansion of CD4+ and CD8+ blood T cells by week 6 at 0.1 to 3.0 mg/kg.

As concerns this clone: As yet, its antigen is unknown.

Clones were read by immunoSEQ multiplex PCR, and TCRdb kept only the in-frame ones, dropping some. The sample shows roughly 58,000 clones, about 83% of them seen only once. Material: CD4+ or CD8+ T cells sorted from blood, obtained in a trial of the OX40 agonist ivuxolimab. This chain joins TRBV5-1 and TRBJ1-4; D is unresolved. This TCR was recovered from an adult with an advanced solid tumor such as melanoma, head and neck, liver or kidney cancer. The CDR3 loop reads CASSPGGGRKDEKLFF. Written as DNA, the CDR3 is TGCGCCAGCAGCCCCGGTGGCGGGAGAAAGGATGAAAAACTGTTTTTT.